The 22 T cell receptor beta chains below all came from one sample that was sequenced in a study of blood T cell repertoires in COVID-19. Method: immunoSEQ multiplex PCR; TCRdb's copy keeps in-frame clones and lacks some. The table lists over 150,000 clones, 79% of them singletons, with around 20% in the top ten. The sample comprised PBMCs or T cells enriched from blood (not recorded which). The receptors shown here come from a woman aged 70-85 years in a cohort exposed to, infected with or recovered from COVID-19 (not recorded which).

The chain couples TRBV7-9 to TRBJ1-2; the match to TRBD1 covers 7 bases. The germline CDR1 and CDR2 sequences are SEHNR and FQNEAQ (reference sequence). Unmatched junction bases numbered 3, after V lost 1 base and J lost 7 bases. This CDR3 is built from 13 residues. The chain's CDR3 is CASSLEGAGGYTF. As DNA, the CDR3 is TGTGCCAGCAGCTTAGAGGGGGCTGGTGGCTACACCTTC.

V and J are TRBV4-2 and TRBJ2-3; D might be TRBD2 (6 bases). CDR3 length: 17 amino acids. The germline V gene encodes CDR1 LGHNA and CDR2 YNFKEQ. With 1 base removed from V and 4 bases from J, the gap between germline ends came to 18 bases. CDR3 protein: CASSQGLGTGPADTQYF. CDR3 nucleotide sequence: TGTGCCAGCAGCCAAGGGTTAGGGACTGGGCCGGCAGATACGCAGTATTTT.

This chain links TRBV5-5 with TRBJ1-2; D is ambiguous. From germline, CDR1 is SGHKS and CDR2 YYEKEE (reference sequence). The CDR3 runs to 16 residues. V was clipped by 0 bases and J by 0 bases, with 12 bases between them. The CDR3 DNA reads as TGTGCCAGCAGCTTGGCCTGGGCAGGTACTAACTATGGCTACACCTTC. It yields the protein CASSLAWAGTNYGYTF.

The V call is TRBV3-1 (or the pseudogene TRBV3-2), the J call TRBJ2-2; D may be TRBD2 (6 bases). Germline V gene sequence: CDR1 LGHDT, CDR2 YNNKEL (reference sequence). CDR3 size: 18 residues. V was pared by 4 bases and J by 4 bases, with 22 bases between. The CDR3 region is CASSPFGQTAGGTGELFF. The CDR3 nucleotides are TGTGCCAGCAGCCCATTCGGGCAGACGGCCGGGGGCACCGGGGAGCTGTTTTTT.

V usage is TRBV11-2 and J usage is TRBJ2-1, with 12 bases aligning to TRBD2. This CDR3 contains 16 residues. V trimming: 5 bases; J trimming: 4 bases; junction bases outside the gene matches: 6. CDR1 and CDR2 (germline): SGHAT, FQNNGV. This CDR3 is CASSPYGTSGYNEQFF. CDR3 DNA: TGTGCCAGCAGCCCGTACGGGACTAGCGGGTACAATGAGCAGTTCTTC.

This chain links TRBV27 with TRBJ2-1; a possible D gene is TRBD1 (5 bases). Germline values: CDR1 MNHEY, CDR2 SMNVEV (reference sequence). The CDR3 consists of 14 residues. The ends were cut back, 6 bases at V and 6 bases at J, with 15 bases in the middle. The CDR3 region has the DNA TGTGCCAGCAGGGATTGGGGCCCGGCCAATGAGCAGTTCTTC. Translating it yields CASRDWGPANEQFF.

The V and J genes are TRBV7-2 and TRBJ2-5; 9 bases align to TRBD1. The germline V gene has CDR1 SGHTA and CDR2 FQGNSA. V lost 6 bases to trimming and J lost 0 bases; unmatched junction nucleotides: 2. The CDR3 contains 14 residues. This chain's CDR3 is CASRQGANQETQYF. Here the CDR3 DNA reads TGTGCCAGCAGACAGGGGGCTAACCAAGAGACCCAGTACTTC. The whole variable domain, remainder taken from reference TRBV7-2 and TRBJ2-5, is GAGVSQSPSNKVTEKGKDVELRCDPISGHTALYWYRQSLGQGLEFLIYFQGNSAPDKSGLPSDRFSAERTGGSVSTLTIQRTQQEDSAVYLCASRQGANQETQYFGPGTRLLVL.

The chain uses TRBV10-1 and TRBJ1-2; the D gene is possibly TRBD1 (6 bases). V lost 10 bases and J lost 8, with 17 bases in between. The CDR3 loop spans 12 amino acids. The germline gives CDR1 WNHNN, CDR2 SYGVQD (reference sequence). The CDR3 bases are TGCGCCAACGGCCCTCAGGGGCAAGGCTACACCTTC. Its translation: CANGPQGQGYTF.

The rearrangement joins TRBV28 to TRBJ2-1, with 9 bases aligning to TRBD2. This CDR3 is 15 amino acids long. The germline CDR1 and CDR2 sequences are MDHEN and SYDVKM. Germline trimming cut 5 bases from V and 4 bases from J; bases unmatched to any gene: 6. CDR3 sequence (DNA): TGTGCCAGCAGTCGAGCGGGAGGACGTTACAATGAGCAGTTCTTC. Protein sequence: CASSRAGGRYNEQFF.

The rearrangement joins TRBV28 to TRBJ1-2, with TRBD1 matching over 8 bases. The germline CDR1 and CDR2 sequences are MDHEN and SYDVKM. This CDR3 has 14 residues. J lost 4 bases, V lost 7 bases, and 8 bases had no gene match. The CDR3 loop reads CASTSPDRGYGYTF. The CDR3 DNA is TGTGCCAGCACCTCCCCCGACAGGGGCTATGGCTACACCTTC.

This chain connects TRBV2 to TRBJ2-1, with TRBD2 matching 7 bases. Germline V gene data show CDR1 as SNHLY and CDR2 as FYNNEI. V trimming: 10 bases; J trimming: 4 bases; junction bases outside the gene matches: 7. This CDR3 contains 13 residues. CDR3 DNA: TGTGCCACTCTAGCGGATACGTACAATGAGCAGTTCTTC. This encodes CATLADTYNEQFF.

The chain combines TRBV5-1 with TRBJ2-5, with D unresolved. The germline V gene has CDR1 SGHRS and CDR2 YFSETQ. The CDR3 has 14 residues. The V gene lost 3 bases and the J gene lost 0 bases, with 9 bases spanning the gap. This CDR3 is CASSSTSYQETQYF. CDR3 DNA: TGCGCCAGCAGCTCCACTTCCTACCAAGAGACCCAGTACTTC.

This clone was recorded many times. The chain couples TRBV12-3 or TRBV12-4 to TRBJ1-5; 8 bases match TRBD1. The CDR3 consists of 13 residues. The V and J ends lost 6 bases and 6 bases, in that order; junction bases with no gene match: 4. The DNA for the CDR3 is TGTGCCAGCAGCAACGACAGGGGTCAGCCCCAGCATTTT. Translation: CASSNDRGQPQHF.

This clone was counted at least ten times. The gene calls are TRBV6-5 and TRBJ2-1, with 13 bases identical to TRBD2. The junction had 9 bases not matched to a gene; V was cut back by 6 bases and J by 13 bases. Per the germline V gene, CDR1 is MNHEY and CDR2 is SVGAGI. The CDR3 spans 14 residues. For the CDR3, the DNA is TGTGCCAGCAGCCATACTAGCGGGAGGGCCGGTCAGTTCTTC. This translates into CASSHTSGRAGQFF.

The J gene is TRBJ2-1, the V gene TRBV6-2 or TRBV6-3; D uncertain. Germline V gene data show CDR1 as MNHEY and CDR2 as SVGEGT. Trimming removed 2 bases from V and 5 bases from J, with 22 bases in between. The length of the CDR3 is 18 residues. The CDR3 nucleotides are TGTGCCAGCAGTTACAAAACCCCCCGGTCCCTCCTTGACAATGAGCAGTTCTTC. Residues: CASSYKTPRSLLDNEQFF.

This clone counts as medium-sized. This sequence joins TRBV19 and TRBJ1-1, with D uncertain. Germline lookup yields CDR1 LNHDA and CDR2 SQIVND (reference sequence). With 0 bases removed from V and 4 bases from J, the gap between germline ends came to 6 bases. The CDR3 has 13 amino acids. For the CDR3, the DNA is TGTGCCAGTAGTATAGACCGGAGCACTGAAGCTTTCTTT. The encoded protein is CASSIDRSTEAFF.

The chain links TRBV5-1 to TRBJ1-5, with D hard to call. Germline assignment: CDR1 SGHRS and CDR2 YFSETQ. This CDR3 region has 14 residues. V was trimmed by 0 bases and J by 6 bases, leaving 10 bases between them. The CDR3 protein is CASSLGTVAQPQHF. The CDR3 DNA reads as TGCGCCAGCAGCTTGGGTACAGTTGCTCAGCCCCAGCATTTT. Full variable domain (remainder filled in from reference TRBV5-1 and TRBJ1-5): KAGVTQTPRYLIKTRGQQVTLSCSPISGHRSVSWYQQTPGQGLQFLFEYFSETQRNKGNFPGRFSGRQFSNSRSEMNVSTLELGDSALYLCASSLGTVAQPQHFGDGTRLSIL.

The chain joins TRBV7-2 to TRBJ2-5; D not certain. The CDR3 totals 14 residues. V shed 4 bases and J shed 5 bases, with 14 bases lying between them. Looked up from germline, CDR1 is SGHTA and CDR2 is FQGNSA. CDR3 in amino acids: CASSSRQYRETQYF. In DNA form, the CDR3 reads TGTGCCAGCAGCTCCCGACAATATCGGGAGACCCAGTACTTC.

V and J are TRBV19 and TRBJ1-1, with 9 bases identical to TRBD1. The V segment lost 4 bases and the J segment 1 base; nucleotides outside the gene matches: 1. The V gene's germline CDR1 is LNHDA and CDR2 SQIVND (reference sequence). This CDR3 spans 14 amino acids. The CDR3, as DNA: TGTGCCAGTAGTACGGGACAGGGGAACACTGAAGCTTTCTTT. It yields the protein CASSTGQGNTEAFF.

This clone was recorded a few times. The chain links TRBV2 to TRBJ2-1, with D tentatively TRBD2 (6 bases). Germline V gene data show CDR1 as SNHLY and CDR2 as FYNNEI. V was pared by 10 bases and J by 4 bases, with 14 bases between. The CDR3 covers 13 residues. The CDR3 is CANGRDGYNEQFF. As DNA, the CDR3 is TGTGCCAATGGGCGGGATGGATACAATGAGCAGTTCTTC.

V and J are TRBV7-8 and TRBJ1-5; possible D gene TRBD1, 6 bases. From germline, CDR1 is SGHVS and CDR2 FQNEAQ. V lost 1 base and J lost 1, with 11 bases in between. The CDR3 contains 16 residues. CDR3 loop: CASSLVGGWSNQPQHF. Written as DNA, the CDR3 is TGTGCCAGCAGCTTAGTAGGGGGATGGAGCAATCAGCCCCAGCATTTT. The whole variable domain, remainder taken from reference TRBV7-8 and TRBJ1-5, is GAGVSQSPRYKVAKRGQDVALRCDPISGHVSLFWYQQALGQGPEFLTYFQNEAQLDKSGLPSDRFFAERPEGSVSTLKIQRTQQEDSAVYLCASSLVGGWSNQPQHFGDGTRLSIL.

Notes on this clone: Other DNA sequences of this sample code for an identical CDR3. The rearrangement links TRBV6-5 to TRBJ1-1, with 9 bases aligning to TRBD1. This CDR3 is built from 15 residues. V was pared by 6 bases and J by 0 bases, with 5 bases of the junction left unmatched. CDR1 and CDR2 from the germline V gene are MNHEY and SVGAGI. CDR3 bases: TGTGCCAGCAGGGATAGGGACAGGGTGAACACTGAAGCTTTCTTT. Its translation: CASRDRDRVNTEAFF.